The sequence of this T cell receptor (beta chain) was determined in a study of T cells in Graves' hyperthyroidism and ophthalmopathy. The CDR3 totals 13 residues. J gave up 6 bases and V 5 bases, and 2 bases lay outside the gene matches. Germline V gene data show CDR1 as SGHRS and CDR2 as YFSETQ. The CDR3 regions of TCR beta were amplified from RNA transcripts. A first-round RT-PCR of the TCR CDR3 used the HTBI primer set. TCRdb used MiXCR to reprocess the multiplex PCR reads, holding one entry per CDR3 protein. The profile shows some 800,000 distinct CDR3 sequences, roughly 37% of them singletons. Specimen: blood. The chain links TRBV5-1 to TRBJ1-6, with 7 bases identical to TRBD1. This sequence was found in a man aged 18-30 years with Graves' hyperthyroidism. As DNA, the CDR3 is TGCGCCAGCAGGACAGGGAGTAATTCACCCCTCCACTTT. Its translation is CASRTGSNSPLHF.